This T cell receptor (beta chain) is drawn from a study of blood T cell repertoires in COVID-19. Study context: Both acute and convalescent COVID-19 samples were obtained from the United States, Italy and Spain. In each case, the material was cDNA or gDNA derived from T cells, B-cell-depleted T cells, or PBMCs.

Individuals aged about 18 to 100 years were recruited from about two dozen US areas. V lost 3 bases to trimming and J lost 8 bases, with 13 bases between them. The CDR3 is 14 amino acids. Germline loops: CDR1 MDHEN, CDR2 SYDVKM. The method was immunoSEQ multiplex PCR; TCRdb's version includes in-frame clones alone and lacks a portion of them. The sample holds 180,000 or so clones, about 80% seen once. The chain has TRBV28 and TRBJ1-4; TRBD1 might be the D (5 bases). Source material: PBMCs or T cells enriched from blood (not recorded which). The origin of this receptor is a man aged 50 to 60 who had recovered from COVID-19. The CDR3 spells CASSFWQGGEKLFF. CDR3 DNA sequence: TGTGCCAGCAGTTTTTGGCAGGGAGGCGAAAAACTGTTTTTT. The entire variable domain, with the rest obtained from reference TRBV28 and TRBJ1-4, is as follows: DVKVTQSSRYLVKRTGEKVFLECVQDMDHENMFWYRQDPGLGLRLIYFSYDVKMKEKGDIPEGYSVSREKKERFSLILESASTNQTSMYLCASSFWQGGEKLFFGSGTQLSVL.